This T cell receptor beta chain comes out of a study of T cell repertoires in cytomegalovirus infection. Study-level background: The authors relied on CMV epitopes, both recently identified HLA-C-restricted and well-studied HLA-B-restricted. Indicated by public TCR beta signatures were CMV infection and matching HLA type. Study-level points and caveats: Frequencies of public TCR beta families were cumulated, and this identified carriers of CMV plus the relevant HLA. HLA-C-restricted TCR beta clonotypes specific for CMV led the ex vivo response.

TCRdb re-analysed the reads in MiXCR, keeping a single row per CDR3 protein. The sample gives around 750,000 distinct CDR3 sequences, less than 35% of which show up once; approximately 13% is in the top ten. As concerns this clonotype: What it recognizes is unknown. Compared with germline, one end of the junction differs, possibly owing to a read error.

This specimen was cultured CD8+ T cells from PBMCs, taken from culture after CMV antigen stimulation. The source of this sequence is a human donor in good health (CMV status not recorded). Some clones in this sample may be carry-over from other donors' samples.

In DNA, the CDR3 is TGTGCCAGCAGCTCGCGGGACAGACCAGATACGCTGTATTTT. It is translated as CASSSRDRPDTLYF. This rearrangement joins TRBV7-9 to TRBJ2-3, with D perhaps matching TRBD1 (7 bases). The CDR3 totals 14 residues. From germline, CDR1 is SEHNR and CDR2 FQNEAQ (reference sequence).